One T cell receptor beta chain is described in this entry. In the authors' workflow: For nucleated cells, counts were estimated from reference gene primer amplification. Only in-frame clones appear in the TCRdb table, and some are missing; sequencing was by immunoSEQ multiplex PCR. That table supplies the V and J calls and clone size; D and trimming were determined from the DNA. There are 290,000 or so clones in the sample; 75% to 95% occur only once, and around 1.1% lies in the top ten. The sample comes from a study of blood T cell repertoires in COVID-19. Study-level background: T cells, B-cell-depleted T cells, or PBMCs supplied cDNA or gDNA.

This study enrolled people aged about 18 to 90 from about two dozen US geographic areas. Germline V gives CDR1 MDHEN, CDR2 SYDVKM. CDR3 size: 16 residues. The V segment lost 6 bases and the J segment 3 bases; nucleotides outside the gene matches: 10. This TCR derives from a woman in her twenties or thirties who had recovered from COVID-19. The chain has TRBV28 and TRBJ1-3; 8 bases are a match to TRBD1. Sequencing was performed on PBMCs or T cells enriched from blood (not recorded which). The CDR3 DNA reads TGTGCCAGCAGCGAGAGTACAGGGGGTAGTGGAAACACCATATATTTT. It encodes CASSESTGGSGNTIYF.